The 11 T cell receptor beta chains listed next were all sequenced from one sample in a study of T cells in Graves' hyperthyroidism and ophthalmopathy. RNA transcripts gave rise to amplified TCR beta CDR3 regions. The HTBI primer set served for first-round RT-PCR of the TCR CDR3. TCRdb analysed the multiplex PCR reads with MiXCR anew, one entry per CDR3 protein. Of about 640,000 distinct CDR3 sequences in the sample, around 21% were seen once. Sequencing was carried out using blood. The source of these receptors is a man aged 30-40 years with Graves' ophthalmopathy.

This clonotype was detected ten times or more. J is TRBJ1-2 and V is TRBV20-1; TRBD1 aligns across 8 bases. There are 14 residues in the CDR3. Trimming at V came to 3 bases and at J to 4 bases, leaving 7 bases not matched to a gene. Germline CDR1 DFQATT, CDR2 SNEGSKA (reference sequence). CDR3: CSASSGQGSYGYTF. CDR3 in DNA: TGCAGTGCTAGTTCAGGACAGGGCAGCTATGGCTACACCTTC.

This clonotype was recorded once. This chain joins TRBV30 and TRBJ2-7, with 12 nucleotides matching TRBD2. The CDR3 sequence is 16 residues long. Germline-derived CDR1 and CDR2 are GTSNPN and SVGIG (reference sequence). J gave up 1 base and V 2 bases, and 6 bases lay outside the gene matches. The CDR3 region has the DNA TGTGCCTGGAGTCTAGCGGGAGGGTATTTTTCCTACGAGCAGTACTTC. It codes for CAWSLAGGYFSYEQYF.

As for this clonotype: This sequence may be a read error, since a much larger clone differs from it by one base. J is TRBJ2-3 and V is TRBV11-3, with 8 positions matching TRBD1. The CDR3 is 14 amino acids. Germline-derived CDR1 and CDR2 are SGHNT and YENEEA. CDR3 DNA: TGTGCCGGCAGCAGGACAGGGAGCACAGATACGCAGTATTTT. Protein: CAGSRTGSTDTQYF.

The CDR3 nucleotides read TGCGCCAGCAGCCGGACCGGGACGGGTAACACCGGGGAGCTGTTTTTT. This sequence encodes CASSRTGTGNTGELFF. V usage is TRBV4-1 and J usage is TRBJ2-2, with D tentatively TRBD1 or TRBD2 (5 bases each). Between the trimmed V and J ends, which lost 4 bases and 2 bases, there was a span of 14 bases. This CDR3 is built from 16 residues. Germline V lookup: CDR1 MGHRA, CDR2 YSYEKL.

This chain joins TRBV20-1 and TRBJ2-1; tentatively, D is TRBD2 (5 bases). Germline values: CDR1 DFQATT, CDR2 SNEGSKA (reference sequence). The CDR3 extends over 15 amino acids. V lost 5 bases and J 0 bases, leaving 14 bases between the germline ends. CDR3 residues: CSASGLLSSYNEQFF. The CDR3 region has the DNA TGCAGTGCTTCCGGACTCCTGAGCTCCTACAATGAGCAGTTCTTC.

The chain combines TRBV27 with TRBJ2-6; unclear D gene. This CDR3 has 13 amino acids. In germline, CDR1 is MNHEY, CDR2 SMNVEV (reference sequence). Trimming stripped 6 bases from V and 7 bases from J, with 10 bases between. CDR3 sequence (DNA): TGTGCCAGCAGGCCTTGGGGAGCCAACGTCCTGACTTTC. It encodes CASRPWGANVLTF.

This clonotype appeared many times. This CDR3 is CASSPLLAGDTQYF. In DNA form, the CDR3 reads TGTGCCAGCAGTCCCCTCCTAGCGGGAGATACGCAGTATTTT. The chain carries TRBV28 and TRBJ2-3; 8 bases line up with TRBD2. The V and J ends lost 5 bases and 5 bases, in that order; junction bases with no gene match: 6. The CDR3 covers 14 residues. CDR1 is MDHEN and CDR2 is SYDVKM in the germline V gene.

This clonotype has more than one count but fewer than ten. This rearrangement joins TRBV6-5 to TRBJ2-7, with D possibly TRBD2 on 7 matching bases. Trimming removed 0 bases at V and 0 bases at J, with 12 bases between. The germline V gene encodes CDR1 MNHEY and CDR2 SVGAGI. The CDR3 is 16 amino acids. CDR3 sequence reads: CASSYSGGPSSYEQYF. In DNA, the CDR3 is TGTGCCAGCAGTTACTCCGGGGGGCCGAGCTCCTACGAGCAGTACTTC.

The J gene is TRBJ2-1, the V gene TRBV27; 10 bases align to TRBD1. Germline CDR1 reads MNHEY; CDR2 reads SMNVEV (reference sequence). The ends lost 2 bases at V and 14 bases at J; junction bases unmatched: 6. The CDR3 covers 13 residues. CDR3 region: CASSLSPTGGEFF. In nucleotides, the CDR3 is TGTGCCAGCAGTTTAAGCCCGACAGGGGGCGAGTTCTTC.

This clonotype was picked up a small number of times. The rearrangement links TRBV27 to TRBJ1-6, with D hard to call. V shed 7 bases and J shed 10 bases, with 11 bases lying between them. Germline V gene data show CDR1 as MNHEY and CDR2 as SMNVEV (reference sequence). The CDR3 covers 12 residues. This CDR3 reads CASKRTNSPLHF. The CDR3 DNA reads TGTGCCAGCAAGCGTACCAACTCACCCCTCCACTTT.

The V gene is TRBV27, the J gene TRBJ2-7; D is ambiguous. CDR1 and CDR2 (germline): MNHEY, SMNVEV (reference sequence). The CDR3 loop spans 13 amino acids. Between the trimmed V and J ends, which lost 3 bases and 6 bases, there was a span of 12 bases. CDR3 nucleotide sequence: TGTGCCAGCAGTTTCCGCCGAGACGGCGAGCAGTACTTC. Protein sequence: CASSFRRDGEQYF.